The 18 T cell receptor beta chains below were found in one sample sequenced in a study of CD8+CD57+ T cells in acquired aplastic anemia. For sequencing, patients were chosen who had shown expansion of CD8+CD57+ cells by flow cytometry. Genomic DNA was employed as the template in profiling TCR beta VDJ and CDR3. TCRdb fed the reads into MiXCR, producing one record per CDR3 protein. Of some 180,000 distinct CDR3 sequences in the sample, 45% to 60% were seen once. Sequencing input: sorted CD4+, CD8+, or CD8+CD57+ T cells (not recorded which) from PBMCs. All receptors derive from a human donor with aplastic anemia.

This clonotype was recorded only once. This may arise from a read error, as a much more abundant clone is one base away. The chain is built from TRBV4-1 and TRBJ2-3; 10 bases map to TRBD1. Unmatched junction bases numbered 5, after V lost 7 bases and J lost 1 base. This CDR3 spans 15 amino acids. Germline loops: CDR1 MGHRA, CDR2 YSYEKL. Here the CDR3 DNA reads TGCGCCAGCAACCTCGGGACAGGGGGCACAGATACGCAGTATTTT. Its translation is CASNLGTGGTDTQYF.

The rearrangement links TRBV2 to TRBJ1-1; 8 nucleotides match TRBD1. The CDR3 is 12 amino acids. V gave up 6 bases and J gave up 7 bases; unmatched junction bases: 4. The V gene's germline CDR1 is SNHLY and CDR2 FYNNEI. Here the CDR3 DNA reads TGTGCCAGCAGCCTGACAGGGGTTGAAGCTTTCTTT. Translation: CASSLTGVEAFF.

The V call is TRBV7-2, the J call TRBJ1-2; no clear D gene. V lost 1 base and J lost 7, with 4 bases in between. The CDR3 has 11 amino acids. Germline-derived CDR1 and CDR2 are SGHTA and FQGNSA. As DNA, the CDR3 is TGTGCCAGCAGCTTAGAAACTGGCTACACCTTC. This sequence encodes CASSLETGYTF.

Points on this clonotype: A junction boundary mismatches the germline segment, possibly from a read error. J is TRBJ1-2 and V is TRBV10-3; D not certain. The CDR3 runs 14 residues. Germline CDR1 ENHRY, CDR2 SYGVKD. Written as DNA, the CDR3 is TGTGCCATCAGTGAGGGTAGGGCCCTCTATGGCTATACCTTC. It yields the protein CAISEGRALYGYTF.

This clonotype was found many times. The rearrangement links TRBV9 to TRBJ2-2, with a weak D call TRBD1 (5 bases). The CDR3 is made up of 15 amino acids. V lost 5 bases, J lost 1 base, and 12 bases lay in between. Germline V CDR1 and CDR2: SGDLS, YYNGEE. CDR3 bases: TGTGCCAGCAGTGCGGACACTCTGAACACCGGGGAGCTGTTTTTT. Encoded protein: CASSADTLNTGELFF.

V gene TRBV24-1 combines with J gene TRBJ2-3, with 12 bases identical to TRBD1. Germline V gene data show CDR1 as KGHDR and CDR2 as SFDVKD. V lost 4 bases to trimming and J lost 11 bases; unmatched junction nucleotides: 9. The CDR3 loop spans 15 amino acids. CDR3 bases: TGTGCCACCAGTGACCCTGGGACAGGGGGCAATGAGCAGTATTTT. Amino acid sequence: CATSDPGTGGNEQYF.

The chain uses TRBV18 and TRBJ2-5, with no clear D. The CDR3 has 16 amino acids. Trimming pared 0 bases from V and 4 bases from J, leaving 15 bases between. The germline gives CDR1 KGHSH, CDR2 LQKENI. The CDR3 DNA reads TGTGCCAGCTCACCACCAGCAGGACGGACGATAGAGACCCAGTACTTC. Amino acids: CASSPPAGRTIETQYF.

The genes are TRBV4-1 and TRBJ2-7; no clear D. CDR1 is MGHRA, CDR2 YSYEKL, per germline. V lost 3 bases and J lost 2, with 14 bases in between. The CDR3 contains 15 residues. The CDR3 loop is CASSHHDLSPYEQYF. The CDR3 DNA is TGCGCCAGCAGCCATCACGACCTGAGCCCCTACGAGCAGTACTTC.

This clonotype was seen many times. The rearrangement uses TRBV20-1 and TRBJ2-3, with TRBD2 matching over 9 bases. Germline V gene lookup returns CDR1 DFQATT and CDR2 SNEGSKA (reference sequence). J lost 4 bases, V lost 1 base, and 12 bases had no gene match. The CDR3 loop spans 17 amino acids. CDR3 protein: CSARGGWSGGRADTQYF. CDR3 in DNA: TGCAGTGCTAGAGGGGGGTGGAGCGGGGGGCGGGCAGATACGCAGTATTTT.

In DNA form, the CDR3 reads TGTGCCAGCAGCGTTAGTGGCACCGGGGAGCTGTTTTTT. It is translated as CASSVSGTGELFF. The J gene is TRBJ2-2, the V gene TRBV9; no clear D. This CDR3 region has 13 residues. Trimming took off 2 bases at V and 4 bases at J, with 6 bases between the two ends. The germline V gene has CDR1 SGDLS and CDR2 YYNGEE.

The chain is built from TRBV27 and TRBJ1-2; D is perhaps TRBD1 (5 bases). The V and J ends lost 11 bases and 4 bases respectively, with 14 bases between them. The CDR3 loop spans 12 amino acids. Germline loops: CDR1 MNHEY, CDR2 SMNVEV (reference sequence). The CDR3, as DNA: TGTGCCCGCAATCGGGACCTCTATGGCTACACCTTC. As protein: CARNRDLYGYTF.

This clonotype was picked up a small number of times. This may stem from a read error, because a much larger clone lies one nucleotide away. J is TRBJ1-3 and V is TRBV20-1; D gene unclear. The CDR3 extends over 14 amino acids. The germline gives CDR1 DFQATT, CDR2 SNEGSKA (reference sequence). The DNA of the CDR3 is TGCAGTGCTGCCACAGCAAACTCTGGAGACACCATATATTTT. Translating gives CSAATANSGDTIYF.

This chain uses TRBV10-3 with TRBJ2-7; TRBD1 matches 9 bases. CDR1 and CDR2 from the germline V gene are ENHRY and SYGVKD. The CDR3 extends over 15 amino acids. Trimming cost V 3 bases and J 6 bases; bases outside gene matches: 9. CDR3 residues: CAISDPGQGGLEQYF. As DNA, the CDR3 is TGTGCCATCAGTGACCCGGGACAGGGAGGCCTCGAGCAGTACTTC.

This clonotype came up many times. The gene calls are TRBV2 and TRBJ2-3, with D maybe TRBD2 (7 bases). The CDR3 is 15 residues long. Germline CDR1 SNHLY, CDR2 FYNNEI. Trimming left V 6 bases short and J 1 base short, with 14 bases between. CDR3 nucleotides: TGTGCCAGCAGAAAGGGGGGGGCCGGCACAGATACGCAGTATTTT. This gives the protein CASRKGGAGTDTQYF.

In DNA, the CDR3 is TGTGCCAGCGAAGACCACGGAGGCTACACCTTC. This translates into CASEDHGGYTF. The chain uses TRBV2 and TRBJ1-2; D is unclear. CDR1 is SNHLY, CDR2 FYNNEI, per germline. The germline V and J ends were trimmed by 8 bases and 8 bases, with 12 bases remaining between them. The CDR3 length is 11 residues.

The table lists this clonotype with a few counts. V usage is TRBV24-1 and J usage is TRBJ2-7; D remains ambiguous. V was clipped by 5 bases and J by 1 base, with 8 bases between them. CDR1 KGHDR and CDR2 SFDVKD come from the germline V gene. The length of the CDR3 is 13 residues. The CDR3 nucleotides read TGTGCCACCAGTGGTCACCCGTCCTACGAGCAGTACTTC. Its translation is CATSGHPSYEQYF.

The DNA for the CDR3 is TGTGCCAGCAGCCGAGACGGTGGCAGCCTCACTGAAGCTTTCTTT. It is translated as CASSRDGGSLTEAFF. J is TRBJ1-1 and V is TRBV3-1; D uncertain. The V end was cut by 4 bases, the J end by 4 bases, with 16 bases between. Germline CDR1 and CDR2: LGHDT and YNNKEL (reference sequence). The CDR3 consists of 15 residues.

This clonotype was detected only a few times. The rearrangement joins TRBV5-1 to TRBJ1-2; 7 bases are a match to TRBD1. The CDR3 has 13 residues. The germline V gene has CDR1 SGHRS and CDR2 YFSETQ. V lost 4 bases to trimming and J lost 4 bases; unmatched junction nucleotides: 4. CDR3 nucleotide sequence: TGCGCCAGCAGCCGCGGGACAGCCTATGGCTACACCTTC. Amino acids: CASSRGTAYGYTF.